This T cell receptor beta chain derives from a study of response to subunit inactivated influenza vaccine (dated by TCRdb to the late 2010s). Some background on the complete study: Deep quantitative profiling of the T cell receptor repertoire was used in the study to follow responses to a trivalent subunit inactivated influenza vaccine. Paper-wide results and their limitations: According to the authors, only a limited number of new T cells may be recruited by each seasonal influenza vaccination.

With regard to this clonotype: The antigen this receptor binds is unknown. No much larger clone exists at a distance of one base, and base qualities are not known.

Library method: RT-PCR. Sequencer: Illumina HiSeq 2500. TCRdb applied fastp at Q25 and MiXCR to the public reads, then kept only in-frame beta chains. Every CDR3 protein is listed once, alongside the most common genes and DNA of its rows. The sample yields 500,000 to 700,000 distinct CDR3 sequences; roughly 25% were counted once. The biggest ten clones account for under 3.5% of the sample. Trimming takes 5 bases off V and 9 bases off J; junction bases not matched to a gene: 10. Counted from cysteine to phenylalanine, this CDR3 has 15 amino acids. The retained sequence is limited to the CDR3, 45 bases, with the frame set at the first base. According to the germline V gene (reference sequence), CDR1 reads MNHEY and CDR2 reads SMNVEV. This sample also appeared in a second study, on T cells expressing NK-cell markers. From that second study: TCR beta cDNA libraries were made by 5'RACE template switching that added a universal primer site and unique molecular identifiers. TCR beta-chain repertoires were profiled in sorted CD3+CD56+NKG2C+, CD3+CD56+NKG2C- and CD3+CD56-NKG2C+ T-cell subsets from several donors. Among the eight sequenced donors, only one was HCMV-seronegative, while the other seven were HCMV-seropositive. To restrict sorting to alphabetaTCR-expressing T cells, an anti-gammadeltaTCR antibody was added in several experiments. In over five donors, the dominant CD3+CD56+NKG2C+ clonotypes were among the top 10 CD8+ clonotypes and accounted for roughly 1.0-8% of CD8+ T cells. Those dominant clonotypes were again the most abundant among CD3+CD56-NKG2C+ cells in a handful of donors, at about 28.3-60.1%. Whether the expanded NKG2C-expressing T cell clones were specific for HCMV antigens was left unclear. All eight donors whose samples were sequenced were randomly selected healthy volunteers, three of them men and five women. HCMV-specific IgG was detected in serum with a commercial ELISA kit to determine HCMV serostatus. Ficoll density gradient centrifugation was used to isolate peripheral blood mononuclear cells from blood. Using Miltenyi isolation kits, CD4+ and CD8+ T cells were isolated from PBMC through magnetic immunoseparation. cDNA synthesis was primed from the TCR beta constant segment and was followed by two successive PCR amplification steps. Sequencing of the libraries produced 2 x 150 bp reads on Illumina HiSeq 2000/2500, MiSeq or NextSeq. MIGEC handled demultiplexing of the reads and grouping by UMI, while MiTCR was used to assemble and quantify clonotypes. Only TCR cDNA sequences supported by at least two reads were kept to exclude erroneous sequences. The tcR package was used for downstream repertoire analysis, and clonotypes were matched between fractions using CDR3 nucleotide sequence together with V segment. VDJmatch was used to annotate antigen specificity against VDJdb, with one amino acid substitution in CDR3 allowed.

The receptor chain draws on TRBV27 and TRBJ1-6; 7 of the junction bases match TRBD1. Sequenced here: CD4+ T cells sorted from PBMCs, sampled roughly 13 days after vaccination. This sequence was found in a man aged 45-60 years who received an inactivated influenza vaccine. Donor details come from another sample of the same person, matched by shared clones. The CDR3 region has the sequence CASSPRDSGTSPLHF. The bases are TGTGCCAGCAGTCCACGGGACAGTGGGACTTCACCCCTCCACTTT.